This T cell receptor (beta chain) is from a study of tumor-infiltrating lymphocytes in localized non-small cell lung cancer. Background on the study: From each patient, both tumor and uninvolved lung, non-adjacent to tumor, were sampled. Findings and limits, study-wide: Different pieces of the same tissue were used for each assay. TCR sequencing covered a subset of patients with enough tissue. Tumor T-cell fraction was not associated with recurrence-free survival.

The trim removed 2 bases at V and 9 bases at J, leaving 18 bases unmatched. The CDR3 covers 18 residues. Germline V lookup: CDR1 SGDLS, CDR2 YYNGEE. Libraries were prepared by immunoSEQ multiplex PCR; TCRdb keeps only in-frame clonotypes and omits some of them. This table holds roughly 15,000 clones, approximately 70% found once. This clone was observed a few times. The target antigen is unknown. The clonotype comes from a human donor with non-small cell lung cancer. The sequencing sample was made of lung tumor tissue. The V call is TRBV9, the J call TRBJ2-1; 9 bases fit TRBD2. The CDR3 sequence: CASSVGPSREGRFGEQFF. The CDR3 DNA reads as TGTGCCAGCAGCGTCGGACCCTCGCGGGAGGGCCGTTTCGGTGAGCAGTTCTTC.